This T cell receptor beta chain was identified in a study of PD-1 blockade in mismatch repair-deficient tumors. General observations from the study: After pembrolizumab, tumor-resident clones rose rapidly, then generally contracted before radiologic responses.

Germline assignment: CDR1 SQVTM and CDR2 ANQGSEA. The J segment lost 1 base and the V segment lost 2 bases, leaving 10 bases of the junction unmatched. The CDR3 totals 17 residues. TCRs were sequenced from a few patients responding to pembrolizumab. Worth noting for this clone: Its antigen is still unknown.

The table came from immunoSEQ multiplex PCR; TCRdb's copy has only in-frame clones and leaves some out. The sample gives 35,000 to 40,000 clones, 75% to 85% of which show up once; roughly 22% is in the top ten. Sequencing was performed on peripheral blood, taken 4 weeks after starting pembrolizumab. The clonotype comes from an adult with mismatch repair-deficient cancer. The chain employs TRBV29-1 and TRBJ2-4, with TRBD2 identical over 8 bases. In nucleotides, the CDR3 is TGCAGCGTTGAATCGACTAGCGCGGGTGGGGCCAAAAACATTCAGTACTTC. This gives the protein CSVESTSAGGAKNIQYF.